The TCR beta chain under discussion was sequenced for a study of blood T cell repertoires in COVID-19. Study details: From T cells, B-cell-depleted T cells, or PBMCs came the material, which was cDNA or gDNA.

Assay used: immunoSEQ multiplex PCR; TCRdb lists only in-frame clones, some missing. Of about 400,000 clones in the sample, about 87% were seen once. Trimming left V 1 base short and J 9 bases short, with 7 bases between. The V gene's germline CDR1 is SGHTA and CDR2 FQGNSA. The CDR3 extends over 11 amino acids. The rearrangement uses TRBV7-2 and TRBJ2-7; D may be TRBD2 (5 bases). The clonotype originates from a human donor in a cohort sampled during active COVID-19. Specimen: peripheral blood. CDR3 coding DNA: TGTGCCAGCAGCTTAGTGGGGAGGCAGTACTTC. This gives the protein CASSLVGRQYF.